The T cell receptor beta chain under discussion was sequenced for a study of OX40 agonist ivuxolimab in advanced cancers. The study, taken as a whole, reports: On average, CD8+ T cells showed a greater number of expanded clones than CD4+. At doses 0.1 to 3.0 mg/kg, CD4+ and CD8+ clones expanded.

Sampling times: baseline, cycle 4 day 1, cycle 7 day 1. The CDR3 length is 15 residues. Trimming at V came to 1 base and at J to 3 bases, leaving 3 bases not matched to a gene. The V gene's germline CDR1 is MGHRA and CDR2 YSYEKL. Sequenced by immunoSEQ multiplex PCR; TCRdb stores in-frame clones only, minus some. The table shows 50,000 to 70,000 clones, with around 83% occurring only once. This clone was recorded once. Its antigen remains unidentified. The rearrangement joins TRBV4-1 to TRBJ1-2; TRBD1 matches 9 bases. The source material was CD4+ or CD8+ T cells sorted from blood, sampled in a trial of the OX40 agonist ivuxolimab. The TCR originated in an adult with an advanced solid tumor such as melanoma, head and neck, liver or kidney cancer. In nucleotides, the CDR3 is TGCGCCAGCAGCCAAGGGACAGGGGTTGACTATGGCTACACCTTC. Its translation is CASSQGTGVDYGYTF.